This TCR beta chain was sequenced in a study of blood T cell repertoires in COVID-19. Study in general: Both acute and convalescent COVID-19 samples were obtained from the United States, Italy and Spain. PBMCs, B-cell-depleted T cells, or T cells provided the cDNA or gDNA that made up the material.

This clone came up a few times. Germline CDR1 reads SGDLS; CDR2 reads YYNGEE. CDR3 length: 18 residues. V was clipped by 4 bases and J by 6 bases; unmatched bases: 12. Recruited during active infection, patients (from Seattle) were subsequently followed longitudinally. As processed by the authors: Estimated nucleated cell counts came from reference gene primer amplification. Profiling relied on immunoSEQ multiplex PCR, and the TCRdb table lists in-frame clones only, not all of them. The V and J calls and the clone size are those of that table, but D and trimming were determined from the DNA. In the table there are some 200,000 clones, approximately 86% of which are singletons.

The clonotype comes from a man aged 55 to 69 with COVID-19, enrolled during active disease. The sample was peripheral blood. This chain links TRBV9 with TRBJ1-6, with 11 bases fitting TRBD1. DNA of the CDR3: TGTGCCAGCAGCTTTCGCTCCGGGACAGGGGGGAGTAATTCACCCCTCCACTTT. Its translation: CASSFRSGTGGSNSPLHF. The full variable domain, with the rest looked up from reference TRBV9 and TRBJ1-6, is DSGVTQTPKHLITATGQRVTLRCSPRSGDLSVYWYQQSLDQGLQFLIQYYNGEERAKGNILERFSAQQFPDLHSELNLSSLELGDSALYFCASSFRSGTGGSNSPLHFGNGTRLTVT.